The clone carrying this T cell receptor (beta chain) was recorded once. As handled by the study authors: Nucleated cell counts were estimated from reference gene primer amplification. The repertoire was sequenced with immunoSEQ multiplex PCR; TCRdb's copy has only in-frame clones and lacks some. That table is the source of V, J and clone size, and D and trimming were worked out from the DNA. The sample has over 200,000 clones, roughly nine tenths seen once. The data belong to a study of blood T cell repertoires in COVID-19. The wider study: COVID-19 samples collected from the United States, Italy and Spain covered acute and convalescent phases. PBMCs, B-cell-depleted T cells, or T cells provided the cDNA or gDNA that made up the material.

The V gene's germline CDR1 is MDHEN and CDR2 SYDVKM. The CDR3 contains 16 residues. Trimming cost V 6 bases and J 0 bases; bases outside gene matches: 10. V usage is TRBV28 and J usage is TRBJ1-2; 7 bases are a match to TRBD1. The receptor was isolated from a man aged 25 to 40 with acute or convalescent COVID-19. Sample: peripheral blood. CDR3 nucleotide sequence: TGTGCCAGCAGCCCTCTTACAGGGGCAACTAACTATGGCTACACCTTC. As protein: CASSPLTGATNYGYTF.